The clone carrying this T cell receptor (beta chain) appeared a single time. The sample comes from a study of blood T cell repertoires in COVID-19. The CDR3 is made up of 16 amino acids. Trimming shortened V by 2 bases and J by 2 bases, and 16 bases separated the two germline ends. Germline CDR1 is SGHTA and CDR2 is FQGNSA. TCRdb's table, derived via immunoSEQ multiplex PCR, lists solely in-frame clones and lacks some. Here the sample spans some 80,000 clones, around 88% being singletons. Sequencing was performed on peripheral blood. The clonotype comes from an elderly woman with active or convalescent COVID-19. V and J are TRBV7-2 and TRBJ2-7; perhaps TRBD2 as D (6 bases). CDR3 DNA: TGTGCCAGCAGCTTAACCGCCGGGACTGGGACCTACGAGCAGTACTTC. Its translation: CASSLTAGTGTYEQYF.